This is a list of T cell receptor beta chains from one sample in a study of blood T cell repertoires in COVID-19. The data were produced by immunoSEQ multiplex PCR, yet TCRdb's version contains in-frame clones alone and is incomplete. The sample consists of about 410,000 clones, roughly 90% of them appearing once. The specimen was peripheral blood. Receptors were obtained from a woman aged 25 to 45 with active or convalescent COVID-19. Each CDR3 is given with its conserved first and last residue.

j_call v_call cdr3_aa
TRBJ1-2 TRBV7-6 CASSLGGDVVYTF
TRBJ2-1 TRBV18 CASSPPTGTSYNEQFF
TRBJ2-7 TRBV7-2 CASSLGLAGAYEQYF
TRBJ2-4 TRBV4-1 CASSQVSGEAGGNIQYF
TRBJ2-1 TRBV27 CASSSQGYGEQFF
TRBJ2-1 TRBV25-1 CASSEWGQGPHNEQFF
TRBJ1-1 TRBV5-5 CASSAFPRGPAEEAFF
TRBJ1-2 TRBV3-1/TRBV3-2 CASSQIQGRAGYTF
TRBJ2-1 TRBV3-1/TRBV3-2 CASSQGWAGAVEQFF
TRBJ2-7 TRBV6-5 CASSYSRGPSYEQYF
TRBJ2-1 TRBV4-1 CASSQGLAGYNEQFF
TRBJ2-7 TRBV5-4 CASSLERAYEQYF
TRBJ1-6 TRBV3-1/TRBV3-2 CASSLRQGGNSPLHF
TRBJ1-1 TRBV6-5 CATLDSLKAFF
TRBJ2-7 TRBV5-1 CASHETSGNYEQYF
TRBJ1-4 TRBV6-1 CASSEGTGNEKLFF
TRBJ2-2 TRBV7-9 CASSAQGAIGELFF
TRBJ2-5 TRBV6-4 CASSNTSGGQETQYF
TRBJ2-1 TRBV5-1 CASSSLGTGKGSYNEQFF
TRBJ2-1 TRBV5-8 CASSLFLAGNNEQFF
TRBJ1-3 TRBV19 CASSETSSSGNTIYF
TRBJ2-1 TRBV6-1 CASSDLGQGNEQFF
TRBJ1-1 TRBV19 CARETQGTEAFF
TRBJ1-6 TRBV24-1 CATSDSKFRDNSRGNSPLHF
TRBJ2-1 TRBV6-5 CATQQGRGSYNEQFF
TRBJ1-4 TRBV7-2 CASSQNRGNEKLFF
TRBJ2-3 TRBV28 CASRSVLDTQYF
TRBJ2-7 TRBV2 CASSVGQGLDLGYF
TRBJ2-7 TRBV5-1 CASSFDRVYEQYF
TRBJ2-5 TRBV2 CASYGLAGGTGETQYF
TRBJ1-2 TRBV20-1 CSASFLDRGTLGYTF
TRBJ1-2 TRBV6-1 CASSEAAGQVKNNYGYTF
TRBJ2-6 TRBV10-3 CAISMGQGGSGANVLTF
TRBJ2-3 TRBV25-1 CASSDLAARTQYF
TRBJ1-1 TRBV6-5 CASSYSSDLGAFF
TRBJ2-3 TRBV30 CAWSGGASTDTQYF
TRBJ2-7 TRBV27 CASSLTLPGGGLHEQYF
TRBJ1-5 TRBV19 CASSILDRRNQPQHF
TRBJ2-7 TRBV9 CASSVEGGLHEQYF
TRBJ1-2 TRBV6-1 CASSEQGEAANYGYTF
TRBJ2-3 TRBV6-5 CASRKGSGGIDTQYF
TRBJ1-3 TRBV3-1/TRBV3-2 CASSQGVLGNTIYF
TRBJ2-7 TRBV11-2 CASSSPVSYEQYF
TRBJ2-5 TRBV14 CASSQEVYSQQETQYF
TRBJ2-3 TRBV19 CASSFSLRGSDTQYF
TRBJ2-1 TRBV5-1 CASSPGLAGGPYNEQFF
TRBJ2-5 TRBV2 CASRETSSETQYF
TRBJ1-5 TRBV4-2 CASSQDSLNQPQHF
TRBJ1-4 TRBV4-1 CASSQAQRGEKLFF
TRBJ1-5 TRBV3-1/TRBV3-2 CASSRTGGQPQHF
TRBJ2-1 TRBV18 CASSPGTGAYNEQFF
TRBJ1-2 TRBV18 CASSLSIGYTF